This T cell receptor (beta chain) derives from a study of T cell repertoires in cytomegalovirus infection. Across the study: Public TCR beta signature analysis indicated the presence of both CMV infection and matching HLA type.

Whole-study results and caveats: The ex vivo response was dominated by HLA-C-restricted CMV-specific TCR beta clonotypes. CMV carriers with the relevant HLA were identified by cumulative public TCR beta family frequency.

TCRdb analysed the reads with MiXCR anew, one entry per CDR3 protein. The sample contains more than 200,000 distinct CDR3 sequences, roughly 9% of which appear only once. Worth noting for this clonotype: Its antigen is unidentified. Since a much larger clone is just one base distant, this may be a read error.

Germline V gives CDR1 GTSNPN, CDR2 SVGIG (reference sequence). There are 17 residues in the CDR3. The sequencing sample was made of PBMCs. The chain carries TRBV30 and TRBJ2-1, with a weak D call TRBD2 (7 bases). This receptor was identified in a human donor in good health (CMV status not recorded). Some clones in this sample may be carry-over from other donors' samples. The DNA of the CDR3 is TGTGTCTGGAGTGAGGGGGGGGCAGCGGAGAATTACAATGAGCAGTTCTTC. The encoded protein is CVWSEGGAAENYNEQFF. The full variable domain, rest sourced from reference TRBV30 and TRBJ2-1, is SQTIHQWPATLVQPVGSPLSLECTVEGTSNPNLYWYRQAAGRGLQLLFYSVGIGQISSEVPQNLSASRPQDRQFILSSKKLLLSDSGFYLCVWSEGGAAENYNEQFFGPGTRLTVL.